This TCR beta chain was captured by sequencing in a study of metastatic and nonmetastatic thyroid tumors. Study-level information: A comparison of repertoires was made across blood and tumor or nodule tissue from malignant and benign thyroid patients.

With MiXCR, TCRdb reprocessed the PCR reads. The sample lists tens of thousands of clones, roughly 16% occurring once. V was clipped by 2 bases and J by 8 bases, with 9 bases between them. The CDR3 runs to 13 residues. Germline loops: CDR1 MDHEN, CDR2 SYDVKM. This clone was detected many times. Its antigen is not identified. Whole-study results and caveats: In blood and tumor, TCR beta diversity was reportedly significantly higher in malignant thyroid tumors than in benign nodules.

Among the patients, none had received any treatment before thyroid surgery. This chain connects TRBV28 to TRBJ1-4; TRBD1 might be the D (5 bases). The sequence derives from a male donor with papillary thyroid cancer or a benign thyroid nodule (not recorded which). Some clones in this sample may be carry-over from other donors' samples. Material: blood. CDR3 DNA sequence: TGTGCCAGCAGTTTAGCAGGGTACGAAAAACTGTTTTTT. Residues: CASSLAGYEKLFF.